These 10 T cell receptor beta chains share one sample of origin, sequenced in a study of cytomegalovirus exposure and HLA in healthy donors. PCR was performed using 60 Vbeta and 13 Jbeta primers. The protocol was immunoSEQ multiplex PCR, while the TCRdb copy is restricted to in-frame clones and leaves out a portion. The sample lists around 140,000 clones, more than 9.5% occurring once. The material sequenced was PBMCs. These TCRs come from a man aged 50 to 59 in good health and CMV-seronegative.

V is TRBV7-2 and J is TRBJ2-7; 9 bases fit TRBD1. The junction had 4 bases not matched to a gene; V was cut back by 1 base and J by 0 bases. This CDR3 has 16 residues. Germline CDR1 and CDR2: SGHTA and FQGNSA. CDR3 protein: CASSLGGQGGSYEQYF. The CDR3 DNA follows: TGTGCCAGCAGCTTAGGGGGACAGGGAGGCTCCTACGAGCAGTACTTC.

CDR3 residues: CASRNDRDYYGYTF. The CDR3 bases are TGTGCCAGCAGAAACGACAGGGACTACTATGGCTACACCTTC. V is TRBV2 and J is TRBJ1-2; 7 nucleotides align to TRBD1. V shed 6 bases, J shed 3 bases, and the junction held 7 bases outside the gene matches. CDR1 and CDR2 from the germline V gene are SNHLY and FYNNEI. CDR3 length: 14 amino acids.

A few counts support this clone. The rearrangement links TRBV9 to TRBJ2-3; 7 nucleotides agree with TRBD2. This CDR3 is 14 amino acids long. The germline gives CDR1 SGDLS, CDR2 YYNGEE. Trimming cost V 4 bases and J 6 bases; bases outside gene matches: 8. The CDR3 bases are TGTGCCAGCAGCACCTCCGGGACTACCGATACGCAGTATTTT. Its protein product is CASSTSGTTDTQYF.

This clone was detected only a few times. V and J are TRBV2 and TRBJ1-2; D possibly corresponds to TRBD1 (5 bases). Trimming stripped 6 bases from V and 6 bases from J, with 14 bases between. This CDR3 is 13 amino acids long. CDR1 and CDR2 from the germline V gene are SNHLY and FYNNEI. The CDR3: CASSVRGEDGYTF. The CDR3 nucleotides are TGTGCCAGCAGCGTCCGAGGGGAGGATGGCTACACCTTC.

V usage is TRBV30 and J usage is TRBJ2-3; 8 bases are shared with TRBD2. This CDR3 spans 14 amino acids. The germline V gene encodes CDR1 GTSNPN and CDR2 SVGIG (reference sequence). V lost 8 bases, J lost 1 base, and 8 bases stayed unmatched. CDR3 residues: CATLADSGTDTQYF. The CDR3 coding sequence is TGTGCCACACTAGCGGACAGCGGCACAGATACGCAGTATTTT.

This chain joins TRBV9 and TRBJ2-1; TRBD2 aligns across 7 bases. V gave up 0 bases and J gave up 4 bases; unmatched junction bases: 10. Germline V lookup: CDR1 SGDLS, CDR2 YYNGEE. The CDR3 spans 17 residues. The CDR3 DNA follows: TGTGCCAGCAGCGTAGCGTCAGGGCACGGGGGGTACAATGAGCAGTTCTTC. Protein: CASSVASGHGGYNEQFF.

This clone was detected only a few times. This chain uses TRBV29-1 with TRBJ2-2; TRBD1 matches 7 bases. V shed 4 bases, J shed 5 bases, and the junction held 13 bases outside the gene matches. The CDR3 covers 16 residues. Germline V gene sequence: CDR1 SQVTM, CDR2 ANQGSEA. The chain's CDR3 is CSVGGLTGFLTGELFF. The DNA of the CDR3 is TGCAGCGTTGGGGGCCTGACAGGGTTCCTAACCGGGGAGCTGTTTTTT.

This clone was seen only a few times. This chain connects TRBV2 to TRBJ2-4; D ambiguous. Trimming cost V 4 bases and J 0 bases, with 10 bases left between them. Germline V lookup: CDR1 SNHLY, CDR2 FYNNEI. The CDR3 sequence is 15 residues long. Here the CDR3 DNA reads TGTGCCAGCAGTGTCGAGGTTCTAGCCAAAAACATTCAGTACTTC. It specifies CASSVEVLAKNIQYF. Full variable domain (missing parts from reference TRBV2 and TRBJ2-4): EPEVTQTPSHQVTQMGQEVILRCVPISNHLYFYWYRQILGQKVEFLVSFYNNEISEKSEIFDDQFSVERPDGSNFTLKIRSTKLEDSAMYFCASSVEVLAKNIQYFGAGTRLSVL.

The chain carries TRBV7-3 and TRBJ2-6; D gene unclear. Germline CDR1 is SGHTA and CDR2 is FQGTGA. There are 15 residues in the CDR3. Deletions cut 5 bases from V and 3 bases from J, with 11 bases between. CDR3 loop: CASSPMVGGANVLTF. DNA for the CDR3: TGTGCCAGCAGCCCGATGGTCGGTGGGGCCAACGTCCTGACTTTC.

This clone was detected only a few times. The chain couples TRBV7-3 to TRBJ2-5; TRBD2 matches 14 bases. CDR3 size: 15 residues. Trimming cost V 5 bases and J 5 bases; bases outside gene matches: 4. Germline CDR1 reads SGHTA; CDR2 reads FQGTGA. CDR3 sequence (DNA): TGTGCCAGCAGCCCGCGGACTAGCGGGAGGGAGACCCAGTACTTC. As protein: CASSPRTSGRETQYF.